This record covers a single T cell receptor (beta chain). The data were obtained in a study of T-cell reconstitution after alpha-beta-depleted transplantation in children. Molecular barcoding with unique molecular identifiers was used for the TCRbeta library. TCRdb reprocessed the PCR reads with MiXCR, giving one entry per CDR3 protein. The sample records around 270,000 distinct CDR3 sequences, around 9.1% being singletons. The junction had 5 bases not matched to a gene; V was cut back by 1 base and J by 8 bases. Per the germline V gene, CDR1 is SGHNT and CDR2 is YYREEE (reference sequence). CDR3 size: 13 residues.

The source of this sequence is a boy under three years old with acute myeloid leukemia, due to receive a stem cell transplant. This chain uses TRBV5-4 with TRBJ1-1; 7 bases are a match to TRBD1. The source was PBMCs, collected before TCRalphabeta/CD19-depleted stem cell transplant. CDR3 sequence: CASSLNRGGEAFF. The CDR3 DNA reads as TGTGCCAGCAGCTTGAACAGGGGAGGAGAAGCTTTCTTT.